Here is one T cell receptor (beta chain) with its context. Its antigen remains undetermined. No per-base quality is available; no much larger clone lies one base away. From the cysteine up to the phenylalanine, the CDR3 has a length of 16 residues. Of the read, only the CDR3 DNA is kept; its 48 bases are in frame from base 1. CDR1 and CDR2 (SGHRS, YFSETQ) derive from the germline V gene. Cut back by 4 bases and 1 base, the V and J ends lie 16 bases apart. The treatment or condition label for this specimen denotes: live attenuated yellow fever vaccine strain. PBMCs were isolated from peripheral blood using a standard Ficoll-Paque protocol. CD4 and CD8 T-cell fractions were isolated with Dynabeads CD4 and CD8 positive selection kits. TriZol was used to extract RNA from bulk PBMCs, from CD4 and CD8 fractions, and from dextramer-positive and dextramer-negative fractions. The data derive from a study of T cells after yellow fever vaccination (dated by TCRdb to between 2018 and 2021). In the study overall: Libraries from fractions with low cell numbers were prepared with the SMART-Seq v4 Ultra Low Input RNA kit. Blood was collected at multiple timepoints before and after primary and secondary immunization, and bulk PBMC replicates and cell subsets were isolated. The cohort comprised two healthy male donors, one aged 18 to 30 and one aged 30 to 39 years. To track T-cell clones before and after primary and booster YFV17D yellow fever vaccination, bulk TCR alpha and beta repertoires were sequenced longitudinally. Study-wide conclusions, independent of this receptor: A small share of clonotypes was detected in both CD4 and CD8 compartments, with the overlap likely arising from convergent recombination. Compared with the primary T-cell response, the secondary T-cell response was weaker but faster, peaking on day 5 rather than day 15. Because abundant contaminating clonotypes from the bulk population could be contained in FACS-sorted repertoires, computational filtering was required. After the booster, most of the clones that had expanded following primary vaccination were detected again (almost 98% of CD4 and around 90% of CD8), which suggests that memory was broadly maintained. Only a couple of donors were included in the study, so the extent to which the findings can be generalized is limited.

Sequencer: Illumina NovaSeq 6000. Synthesis of TCR cDNA relied on 5'RACE template switching, a step that introduced a universal primer site along with unique molecular identifiers. Priming of cDNA synthesis was performed from both the TCR alpha and TCR beta constant segments. Library amplification involved two PCR steps, and the second step added sample barcodes and sequencing adapters. Sequencing of libraries was performed on Illumina HiSeq 2500 (2x100 bp) or NovaSeq (2x150 bp). From the authors' description of their analysis: MIGEC was used to demultiplex reads and collapse the reads into UMI consensus sequences, and MiXCR was used for V(D)J alignment. Clonotypes responding to the vaccine were identified with edgeR on replicate PBMC samples, with the criteria of FDR below 0.01 and a log2 fold change above 5 up to day 15. Each bulk clonotype was labeled CD4 or CD8 based on which sequenced repertoire, CD4 or CD8, contained the clonotype at higher abundance. The raw public reads went through TCRdb reprocessing: fastp at Q25, MiXCR clone calling, in-frame beta chains kept. Rows merge per CDR3 protein into single entries with the most common DNA and genes. TCRdb, not the authors, supplied the V and J calls. In this sample the table shows about 220,000 distinct CDR3 sequences, approximately 3.2% of which occur a single time. Jointly, the top ten make up 2.5% to 3.5% of the sample.

Source: CD4+ T cells sorted from PBMCs, taken 10 days after the yellow fever booster vaccination. The sequence derives from a man aged 18 to 30 who received the YFV17D yellow fever vaccine. In this chain, TRBV5-1 is recombined with TRBJ2-3, with no confidently assigned D gene. The DNA sequence follows: TGCGCCAGCAGCGTCGGCCCGCAGCTCGGCACAGATACGCAGTATTTT. Its coded protein is CASSVGPQLGTDTQYF.